The 10 T cell receptor beta chains listed next were all sequenced from one sample in a study of T cells in Graves' hyperthyroidism and ophthalmopathy. RNA transcripts yielded amplified TCR beta CDR3 regions. The HTBI set primed first-round TCR CDR3 RT-PCR. A single record per CDR3 protein comes from TCRdb applying MiXCR to the multiplex PCR reads. The sample has about 610,000 distinct CDR3 sequences, more than 15% seen once. Sequenced: blood. The receptors derive from a woman in her 40s with Graves' ophthalmopathy.

This clonotype was seen many times. The J gene is TRBJ2-7, the V gene TRBV2; no clear D gene. From germline, CDR1 is SNHLY and CDR2 FYNNEI. The ends were cut back, 2 bases at V and 3 bases at J, with 5 bases in the middle. This CDR3 has 12 residues. The CDR3 reads CASSELGYEQYF. As DNA, the CDR3 is TGTGCCAGCAGTGAACTTGGCTACGAGCAGTACTTC.

This clonotype was counted at least ten times. The chain links TRBV7-6 to TRBJ2-1; D assignment may be TRBD1 or TRBD2 (6 bases each). In germline, CDR1 is SGHVS, CDR2 FNYEAQ. The CDR3 has 16 amino acids. The V end was cut by 3 bases, the J end by 0 bases, with 12 bases between. The chain's CDR3 is CASSLRDTSSYNEQFF. In nucleotides, the CDR3 is TGTGCCAGCAGCTTGCGGGACACGAGCTCCTACAATGAGCAGTTCTTC.

This clonotype appeared many times. The rearrangement links TRBV12-3 or TRBV12-4 to TRBJ2-3, with D hard to call. CDR3 size: 13 residues. V lost 2 bases and J 2 bases, leaving 5 bases between the germline ends. CDR3 amino acids: CASSLRATDTQYF. CDR3 in DNA: TGTGCCAGCAGTTTAAGAGCCACAGATACGCAGTATTTT.

This clonotype was observed at least ten times. The rearrangement joins TRBV15 to TRBJ2-5; D may correspond to TRBD1 or TRBD2 (5 bases each). Trimming left V 8 bases short and J 5 bases short, with 24 bases between. This CDR3 spans 16 amino acids. The V gene's germline CDR1 is LNHNV and CDR2 YYDKDF (reference sequence). This CDR3 is CATRGVGQLIRETQYF. The CDR3 DNA reads TGTGCCACCCGGGGTGTGGGGCAGCTGATTCGGGAGACCCAGTACTTC. Based on the CDR3 plus reference TRBV15 and TRBJ2-5, the full variable domain is DAMVIQNPRYQVTQFGKPVTLSCSQTLNHNVMYWYQQKSSQAPKLLFHYYDKDFNNEADTPDNFQSRRPNTSFCFLDIRSPGLGDTAMYLCATRGVGQLIRETQYFGPGTRLLVL.

The CDR3 reads CASSDRGRGETDTQYF. DNA for the CDR3: TGTGCCAGCAGTGACAGGGGAAGGGGGGAGACAGATACGCAGTATTTT. V and J are TRBV4-2 and TRBJ2-3, with TRBD1 matching 8 bases. Trimming cost V 6 bases and J 3 bases; bases outside gene matches: 11. This CDR3 region has 16 residues. CDR1 is LGHNA and CDR2 is YNFKEQ in the germline V gene.

In this sample, this clonotype turned up a few times. With a much larger clone just one base away, this may be a read error. The V and J genes are TRBV12-3 or TRBV12-4 and TRBJ2-5; 8 bases agree with TRBD1. Losses at the gene ends were 6 bases for V and 5 bases for J; bases not matched to a gene: 2. The length of the CDR3 is 12 residues. In DNA, the CDR3 is TGTGCCAGCAGGGACAGGGTTGAGACCCAGTACTTC. Translating it yields CASRDRVETQYF.

This clonotype was observed at least ten times. The chain recombines TRBV28 with TRBJ1-4; tentatively, D is TRBD1 (6 bases). From germline, CDR1 is MDHEN and CDR2 SYDVKM. The CDR3 is 12 residues long. V was clipped by 10 bases and J by 8 bases, with 14 bases between them. The CDR3 bases are TGTGCCACTGGGGGCGTCATCGAAAAACTGTTTTTT. This translates into CATGGVIEKLFF.

This clonotype was recorded at least ten times. The chain has TRBV3-1 and TRBJ1-2; D is uncertain. Germline lookup yields CDR1 LGHDT and CDR2 YNNKEL (reference sequence). CDR3 length: 14 residues. Trimming took off 3 bases at V and 3 bases at J, with 11 bases between the two ends. The CDR3 reads CASSQGSRYYGYTF. CDR3 DNA sequence: TGTGCCAGCAGCCAGGGGAGTCGCTACTATGGCTACACCTTC. Variable domain in full (rest from reference TRBV3-1 and TRBJ1-2): DTAVSQTPKYLVTQMGNDKSIKCEQNLGHDTMYWYKQDSKKFLKIMFSYNNKELIINETVPNRFSPKSPDKAHLNLHINSLELGDSAVYFCASSQGSRYYGYTFGSGTRLTVV.

On this clonotype: An end of the junction does not agree with germline; a read error may underlie this. The chain employs TRBV7-7 and TRBJ2-5; no clear D gene. Germline CDR1 SSHAT, CDR2 FNYEAQ (reference sequence). The CDR3 extends over 13 amino acids. This CDR3 reads CASSLDSTETQYF. The CDR3, as DNA: TGTGCTAGCAGCTTAGACTCTACAGAGACCCAGTACTTC.

CDR3 DNA sequence: TGCGCCAGCAGGTGGGGGGGGGATTCACCCCTCCACTTT. Encoded protein: CASRWGGDSPLHF. The chain carries TRBV5-1 and TRBJ1-6; D is possibly TRBD1 (5 bases). Germline CDR1 reads SGHRS; CDR2 reads YFSETQ. The V gene lost 5 bases and the J gene lost 8 bases, with 11 bases spanning the gap. The CDR3 is made up of 13 amino acids. The whole variable domain, remainder taken from reference TRBV5-1 and TRBJ1-6, is KAGVTQTPRYLIKTRGQQVTLSCSPISGHRSVSWYQQTPGQGLQFLFEYFSETQRNKGNFPGRFSGRQFSNSRSEMNVSTLELGDSALYLCASRWGGDSPLHFGNGTRLTVT.